These 20 T cell receptor beta chains share one sample of origin, sequenced in a study of a mutant IDH1 vaccine in newly diagnosed glioma. Time point reported: week 23, last vaccination. In every dose of vaccine, 300 ug of mutant IDH1 20-mer peptide was given alongside topical imiquimod. Only in-frame clones appear in the TCRdb table, and some are missing; sequencing was by immunoSEQ multiplex PCR. The table lists about 82,000 clones, roughly 85% of them singletons. Their target antigens are unknown. Material: PBMCs, obtained from a glioma patient whose treatment included an IDH1 peptide vaccine. Receptor source: a man under 40 with glioma. Some clones in this sample may be carry-over from other donors' samples.

V gene TRBV9 combines with J gene TRBJ2-1, with TRBD2 matching 8 bases. The germline CDR1 and CDR2 sequences are SGDLS and YYNGEE. The CDR3 runs to 15 residues. The junction had 5 bases not matched to a gene; V was cut back by 2 bases and J by 4 bases. Here the CDR3 reads CASSVAGLVYNEQFF. DNA for the CDR3: TGTGCCAGCAGCGTGGCGGGACTAGTGTACAATGAGCAGTTCTTC.

The chain carries TRBV7-8 and TRBJ2-1; TRBD1 is a possible D gene (6 bases). From germline, CDR1 is SGHVS and CDR2 FQNEAQ. The V end was cut by 5 bases, the J end by 2 bases, with 10 bases between. The length of the CDR3 is 14 residues. The CDR3 loop is CASSPGVAYNEQFF. The CDR3 DNA sequence: TGTGCCAGCAGCCCAGGGGTCGCCTACAATGAGCAGTTCTTC.

The genes are TRBV10-3 and TRBJ1-4, with TRBD1 matching over 10 bases. The CDR3 has 14 residues. CDR1 ENHRY and CDR2 SYGVKD come from the germline V gene. With V trimmed by 6 bases and J by 8 bases, 6 bases remained unmatched. This chain's CDR3 is CAIRSDRGGEKLFF. Written as DNA, the CDR3 is TGTGCCATCAGATCGGACAGGGGGGGAGAAAAACTGTTTTTT.

V and J are TRBV5-6 and TRBJ2-3, with D unresolved. V was shortened by 3 bases and J by 9 bases, with 29 bases between the two germline ends. Germline V CDR1 and CDR2: SGHDT, YYEEEE. This CDR3 has 18 residues. The CDR3 DNA sequence: TGTGCCAGCAGCTACCGACGCGGCAGGTGGGATGACACAGTGACGCAGTATTTT. Encoded protein: CASSYRRGRWDDTVTQYF.

The V call is TRBV19, the J call TRBJ2-2; TRBD1 matches at 7 bases. CDR3 length: 14 amino acids. Germline CDR1 LNHDA, CDR2 SQIVND (reference sequence). The trim removed 10 bases at V and 4 bases at J, leaving 9 bases unmatched. CDR3 region: CATTTGVSTGELFF. CDR3 bases: TGTGCCACCACCACAGGGGTGAGCACCGGGGAGCTGTTTTTT.

The CDR3 sequence: CASSSPPPGAQFF. CDR3 nucleotide sequence: TGTGCCAGCAGCTCCCCTCCCCCCGGGGCGCAGTTCTTC. The gene calls are TRBV13 and TRBJ2-1, with D tentatively TRBD1 or TRBD2 (5 bases each). The CDR3 runs to 13 residues. The V and J ends lost 4 bases and 12 bases respectively, with 16 bases between them. CDR1 and CDR2 from the germline V gene are PRHDT and FYEKMQ (reference sequence).

There are a few counts of this clone. The chain is built from TRBV19 and TRBJ1-2; possibly TRBD1 for D (6 bases). V gave up 7 bases and J gave up 8 bases, with 14 bases separating them. The V gene's germline CDR1 is LNHDA and CDR2 SQIVND (reference sequence). The CDR3 covers 12 residues. The CDR3 DNA sequence: TGTGCCAGTACTGAGCAGGGGTACGGCTACACCTTC. Amino acid sequence: CASTEQGYGYTF.

The V call is TRBV2, the J call TRBJ2-7; 8 nucleotides align to TRBD1. With V trimmed by 4 bases and J by 3 bases, 2 bases remained unmatched. CDR1 and CDR2 from the germline V gene are SNHLY and FYNNEI. This CDR3 has 13 amino acids. CDR3 loop: CASSGQGLYEQYF. Here the CDR3 DNA reads TGTGCCAGCAGTGGACAGGGGCTCTACGAGCAGTACTTC.

This CDR3 reads CASSLLSQGADGYTF. The CDR3 region has the DNA TGTGCCAGCAGTTTGCTGTCACAGGGGGCTGATGGCTACACCTTC. The chain carries TRBV6-6 and TRBJ1-2; 9 nucleotides line up with TRBD1. CDR1 and CDR2 from the germline V gene are MNHNY and SVGAGI (reference sequence). The CDR3 loop spans 15 amino acids. Trimming at V came to 4 bases and at J to 6 bases, leaving 9 bases not matched to a gene.

V gene TRBV6-6 combines with J gene TRBJ1-4; a weak D match, TRBD1 (5 bases). Trimming left V 7 bases short and J 11 bases short, with 17 bases between. There are 13 residues in the CDR3. The germline CDR1 and CDR2 sequences are MNHNY and SVGAGI (reference sequence). CDR3 nucleotides: TGTGCCAGCAAGAGGGAGCCCCCAGGGAAACTGTTTTTT. This codes for CASKREPPGKLFF.

The chain employs TRBV7-9 and TRBJ2-2; TRBD1 matches 7 bases. Germline V gives CDR1 SEHNR, CDR2 FQNEAQ (reference sequence). The J segment lost 2 bases and the V segment lost 6 bases, leaving 3 bases of the junction unmatched. The CDR3 covers 14 residues. The CDR3 sequence: CASRRDRNTGELFF. CDR3 in DNA: TGTGCCAGCAGACGGGACAGAAACACCGGGGAGCTGTTTTTT.

This clone appeared once. This chain connects TRBV6-9 to TRBJ2-5; 7 bases map to TRBD1. The end of the DNA fits TRBJ2-7 better, so the J call may be wrong. This CDR3 is built from 17 residues. Germline CDR1 MNHGY, CDR2 SVAAGI. CDR3 coding DNA: TGTGCCAGCAGTTATAGGGACAGAACTCTAAGCTCCTACGAGCAGTACTTC. Translated: CASSYRDRTLSSYEQYF.

The genes are TRBV5-3 and TRBJ1-1; D gene ambiguous. TRBV5-3 is labeled an ORF, and its function is uncertain. The CDR3 has 14 residues. Between the trimmed V and J ends, which lost 3 bases and 0 bases, there was a span of 9 bases. The CDR3 DNA is TGTGCCAGAAGCTATCCGCAGGTGAACACTGAAGCTTTCTTT. Residues: CARSYPQVNTEAFF.

The CDR3 DNA follows: TGTGCCAGCAGTCCGGCGGGACTAGCGGGGGGGCCGAAGACCAAAAACATTCAGTACTTC. It translates to CASSPAGLAGGPKTKNIQYF. The chain has TRBV27 and TRBJ2-4; 16 bases map to TRBD2. The CDR3 consists of 20 residues. CDR1 MNHEY and CDR2 SMNVEV come from the germline V gene (reference sequence). The V and J ends lost 5 bases and 2 bases, in that order; junction bases with no gene match: 12.

The CDR3 DNA follows: TGTGCCAGCAGCCAGGGCGGAAGGCAGGCGAGCCACGAGCAGTACTTC. This translates into CASSQGGRQASHEQYF. The V gene is TRBV7-9, the J gene TRBJ2-7, with D possibly matching TRBD1 (5 bases). The V end was cut by 5 bases, the J end by 5 bases, with 22 bases between. Per the germline V gene, CDR1 is SEHNR and CDR2 is FQNEAQ (reference sequence). This CDR3 is 16 amino acids long. Full variable domain (remainder filled in from reference TRBV7-9 and TRBJ2-7): DTGVSQNPRHKITKRGQNVTFRCDPISEHNRLYWYRQTLGQGPEFLTYFQNEAQLEKSRLLSDRFSAERPKGSFSTLEIQRTEQGDSAMYLCASSQGGRQASHEQYFGPGTRLTVT.

This clone occurred a few times. The J gene is TRBJ1-2, the V gene TRBV19, with D maybe TRBD1 (6 bases). The germline V gene has CDR1 LNHDA and CDR2 SQIVND (reference sequence). The CDR3 has 11 residues. Between the trimmed V and J ends, which lost 4 bases and 7 bases, there was a span of 7 bases. The CDR3 DNA is TGTGCCAGTAGTAGGGGGCGTGGCTACACCTTC. This sequence encodes CASSRGRGYTF.

The chain has TRBV28 and TRBJ1-5; D is possibly TRBD1 (6 bases). Germline CDR1 is MDHEN and CDR2 is SYDVKM. Trimming took 5 bases from V and 2 from J, leaving 19 bases between them. The CDR3 runs to 17 residues. CDR3 nucleotide sequence: TGTGCCAGCAGTACATCACAGGGCCAGGTCGGCAATCAGCCCCAGCATTTT. Protein product: CASSTSQGQVGNQPQHF.

The J gene is TRBJ2-7, the V gene TRBV6-5; TRBD1 is a possible D gene (5 bases). Trimming shortened V by 0 bases and J by 4 bases, and 10 bases separated the two germline ends. The V gene's germline CDR1 is MNHEY and CDR2 SVGAGI. The CDR3 totals 14 residues. The CDR3 DNA is TGTGCCAGCAGTTACTCGACAGAGACTTACGAGCAGTACTTC. Amino acid sequence: CASSYSTETYEQYF.

The V call is TRBV9, the J call TRBJ2-3, with 9 bases lining up with TRBD1. The V segment lost 4 bases and the J segment 3 bases; nucleotides outside the gene matches: 9. The CDR3 covers 16 residues. The germline gives CDR1 SGDLS, CDR2 YYNGEE. DNA for the CDR3: TGTGCCAGCAGCATAGGGACAGGGCTCGCGACAGATACGCAGTATTTT. Its protein product is CASSIGTGLATDTQYF.

The CDR3 reads CASSFGTSGGATQYF. DNA of the CDR3: TGTGCCAGCAGCTTTGGGACTAGCGGGGGAGCTACGCAGTATTTT. The genes are TRBV5-4 and TRBJ2-3; 14 bases are shared with TRBD2. Looked up from germline, CDR1 is SGHNT and CDR2 is YYREEE (reference sequence). V lost 2 bases and J lost 8; bases outside the gene matches: 4. The CDR3 covers 15 residues. The entire variable domain, with the rest obtained from reference TRBV5-4 and TRBJ2-3, is as follows: ETGVTQSPTHLIKTRGQQVTLRCSSQSGHNTVSWYQQALGQGPQFIFQYYREEENGRGNFPPRFSGLQFPNYSSELNVNALELDDSALYLCASSFGTSGGATQYFGPGTRLTVL.